A single sample is the source of the 27 T cell receptor beta chains below, sequenced in a study of beta chain features in type 1 diabetes. The sequenced template was cDNA made from the entire isolated RNA. This table comes from immunoSEQ multiplex PCR, and its TCRdb copy is limited to in-frame clones, with some not included. The table records about 250,000 clones, roughly an eighth of them present only once. The sequenced sample was naive CD4+ T cells from blood. Receptors originate from a woman aged 40 to 49 in good health.

The chain employs TRBV19 and TRBJ1-1; D unclear. In germline, CDR1 is LNHDA, CDR2 SQIVND (reference sequence). The CDR3 has 14 amino acids. Trimming stripped 6 bases from V and 0 bases from J, with 11 bases between. CDR3 DNA: TGTGCCAGTAGCTCACAGAGCTTGAACACTGAAGCTTTCTTT. It translates to CASSSQSLNTEAFF.

The rearrangement uses TRBV6-5 and TRBJ1-1, with 8 nucleotides matching TRBD1. This CDR3 region has 14 residues. V lost 6 bases to trimming and J lost 5 bases; unmatched junction nucleotides: 8. Germline V gene data show CDR1 as MNHEY and CDR2 as SVGAGI. The CDR3 DNA is TGTGCCAGCAGGTCGACAGGGGTATTAACTGAAGCTTTCTTT. Residues: CASRSTGVLTEAFF.

This sequence joins TRBV12-5 and TRBJ1-3, with 8 bases lining up with TRBD1. This CDR3 region has 16 residues. Germline CDR1 reads LGHNT; CDR2 reads FRNRAP. J was trimmed by 2 bases and V by 2 bases; bases with no gene match: 5. The CDR3 DNA follows: TGTGCTAGTGGTTTGATAGACAGGGGTCCTGGAAACACCATATATTTT. It specifies CASGLIDRGPGNTIYF.

The rearrangement links TRBV5-1 to TRBJ1-5, with D unresolved. The length of the CDR3 is 15 residues. The V and J ends lost 0 bases and 4 bases respectively, with 11 bases between them. Germline CDR1 and CDR2: SGHRS and YFSETQ. The CDR3 is CASSLGTVENQPQHF. The DNA for the CDR3 is TGCGCCAGCAGCTTGGGTACAGTAGAAAATCAGCCCCAGCATTTT.

CDR3 coding DNA: TGTGCCAGCCAAACAGGGGCTAACTATGGCTACACCTTC. It translates to CASQTGANYGYTF. The chain couples TRBV28 to TRBJ1-2; 7 bases are shared with TRBD1. In germline, CDR1 is MDHEN, CDR2 SYDVKM. After removal of 8 bases from V and 0 bases from J, the junction contained 3 bases not matched to a gene. The CDR3 runs to 13 residues.

The chain couples TRBV5-1 to TRBJ2-3, with D perhaps matching TRBD2 (6 bases). This CDR3 spans 15 amino acids. Germline CDR1 reads SGHRS; CDR2 reads YFSETQ. V lost 0 bases, J lost 14 bases, and 22 bases lay in between. The CDR3 DNA reads TGCGCCAGCAGCTTGGGATCAGGGAGATCACCCGGGGGGTATTTT. The encoded protein is CASSLGSGRSPGGYF.

V and J are TRBV5-4 and TRBJ2-4; D is perhaps TRBD1 (6 bases). V lost 4 bases, J lost 4 bases, and 12 bases lay in between. The CDR3 consists of 14 residues. Germline CDR1 reads SGHNT; CDR2 reads YYREEE (reference sequence). The CDR3 nucleotides read TGTGCCAGCAGCAAGGGACAAAATAAAAACATTCAGTACTTC. It encodes CASSKGQNKNIQYF.

The chain combines TRBV7-9 with TRBJ2-6, with 9 bases lining up with TRBD2. This CDR3 has 19 residues. The J segment lost 1 base and the V segment lost 5 bases, leaving 12 bases of the junction unmatched. Germline lookup yields CDR1 SEHNR and CDR2 FQNEAQ (reference sequence). CDR3 nucleotides: TGTGCCAGCAGCGCTGTGGCGGGGGGGTACGCATCTGGGGCCAACGTCCTGACTTTC. Encoded protein: CASSAVAGGYASGANVLTF. The full variable domain, rest sourced from reference TRBV7-9 and TRBJ2-6, is DTGVSQNPRHKITKRGQNVTFRCDPISEHNRLYWYRQTLGQGPEFLTYFQNEAQLEKSRLLSDRFSAERPKGSFSTLEIQRTEQGDSAMYLCASSAVAGGYASGANVLTFGAGSRLTVL.

This clone was picked up a small number of times. This chain joins TRBV20-1 and TRBJ2-7; no firm D call. The V end lost 4 bases, the J end lost 3 bases, and 7 bases lay between the germline ends. The CDR3 is 11 amino acids. The germline gives CDR1 DFQATT, CDR2 SNEGSKA (reference sequence). The CDR3 DNA is TGCAGTGCTATATATCGCTACGAGCAGTACTTC. Translated: CSAIYRYEQYF.

This clone was seen only a few times. The rearrangement uses TRBV4-2 and TRBJ1-1, with 9 bases that match TRBD1. Germline CDR1 and CDR2: LGHNA and YNFKEQ. CDR3 length: 14 amino acids. V lost 3 bases and J lost 4; bases outside the gene matches: 3. Written as DNA, the CDR3 is TGTGCCAGCAGCCAGATGACAGGGGGCACTGAAGCTTTCTTT. Translated, it gives CASSQMTGGTEAFF.

The chain uses TRBV5-1 and TRBJ2-3; D is possibly TRBD1 (6 bases). Germline lookup yields CDR1 SGHRS and CDR2 YFSETQ. V lost 5 bases, J lost 1 base, and 11 bases lay in between. This CDR3 has 14 amino acids. CDR3 DNA sequence: TGCGCCAGCAGTACAGGGTTGGGCACAGATACGCAGTATTTT. It is translated as CASSTGLGTDTQYF.

This clone was observed a few times. V gene TRBV18 combines with J gene TRBJ2-7; TRBD1 matches 7 bases. The CDR3 is made up of 15 amino acids. Germline V lookup: CDR1 KGHSH, CDR2 LQKENI. J was trimmed by 0 bases and V by 2 bases; bases with no gene match: 4. The CDR3 region has the DNA TGTGCCAGCTCACCAAGCAGGGGGAACTCCTACGAGCAGTACTTC. This codes for CASSPSRGNSYEQYF.

This clone was counted between two and nine times. This rearrangement joins TRBV29-1 to TRBJ2-3, with D uncertain. The germline V and J ends were trimmed by 1 base and 2 bases, with 7 bases remaining between them. This CDR3 contains 13 residues. The germline gives CDR1 SQVTM, CDR2 ANQGSEA. As DNA, the CDR3 is TGCAGCGTTGAAGGCCAGAACACAGATACGCAGTATTTT. Translation gives CSVEGQNTDTQYF.

This clone has a handful of counts. The chain has TRBV7-2 and TRBJ2-4; maybe TRBD2 (5 bases). V was clipped by 7 bases and J by 0 bases, with 13 bases between them. Germline CDR1 and CDR2: SGHTA and FQGNSA. The CDR3 loop spans 15 amino acids. CDR3 region: CASIPPGRAKNIQYF. CDR3 coding DNA: TGTGCCAGCATACCGCCGGGGAGAGCCAAAAACATTCAGTACTTC.

The chain recombines TRBV5-6 with TRBJ1-1, with D tentatively TRBD1 (6 bases). V was trimmed by 3 bases and J by 3 bases, leaving 18 bases between them. This CDR3 is built from 16 residues. Germline CDR1 SGHDT, CDR2 YYEEEE. In DNA form, the CDR3 reads TGTGCCAGCAGCTCTACAGGGAGGGGGGGGCACACTGAAGCTTTCTTT. It codes for CASSSTGRGGHTEAFF.

With regard to this clone: Compared with germline, one end of the junction differs, possibly owing to a read error. V usage is TRBV11-2 and J usage is TRBJ2-7; tentatively, D is TRBD1 (6 bases). This CDR3 has 13 residues. From germline, CDR1 is SGHAT and CDR2 FQNNGV. Here the CDR3 DNA reads TGTGCCAACAGCGTGACAGGCACCTACGAGCAGTACTTC. Translating it yields CANSVTGTYEQYF. The full variable domain, with the rest looked up from reference TRBV11-2 and TRBJ2-7, is EAGVAQSPRYKIIEKRQSVAFWCNPISGHATLYWYQQILGQGPKLLIQFQNNGVVDDSQLPKDRFSAERLKGVDSTLKIQPAKLEDSAVYLCANSVTGTYEQYFGPGTRLTVT.

V usage is TRBV4-3 and J usage is TRBJ2-7; 9 bases are a match to TRBD1. Trimming removed 1 base from V and 5 bases from J; junction bases left unmatched: 12. The CDR3 has 17 residues. The germline CDR1 and CDR2 sequences are LGHNA and YSLEER. The CDR3 coding sequence is TGCGCCAGCAGCCAAGCCCCGTGGGGGACAGGGAAAGACGAGCAGTACTTC. Its translation is CASSQAPWGTGKDEQYF.

The J gene is TRBJ2-3, the V gene TRBV7-6; no firm D call. The V gene's germline CDR1 is SGHVS and CDR2 FNYEAQ. The germline V and J ends were trimmed by 2 bases and 2 bases, with 14 bases remaining between them. The CDR3 spans 16 residues. CDR3 in DNA: TGTGCCAGCAGCTTATACGAGGCAGCCTACACAGATACGCAGTATTTT. It codes for CASSLYEAAYTDTQYF.

The rearrangement links TRBV6-1 to TRBJ2-1; D gene uncertain. Per the germline V gene, CDR1 is MNHNS and CDR2 is SASEGT. The CDR3 contains 16 residues. The V end was cut by 3 bases, the J end by 0 bases, with 12 bases between. CDR3: CASSDPSVTSYNEQFF. In DNA, the CDR3 is TGTGCCAGCAGTGACCCCAGCGTCACCTCCTACAATGAGCAGTTCTTC.

This clone showed up just a few times. The rearrangement joins TRBV7-6 to TRBJ2-1, with 12 bases fitting TRBD2. Germline-derived CDR1 and CDR2 are SGHVS and FNYEAQ. This CDR3 contains 16 residues. J lost 5 bases, V lost 1 base, and 3 bases had no gene match. CDR3 amino acids: CASSLERTSGDNEQFF. CDR3 nucleotide sequence: TGTGCCAGCAGCTTAGAAAGGACTAGCGGGGACAATGAGCAGTTCTTC.

This clone was recorded a few times. The rearrangement uses TRBV7-2 and TRBJ1-5; D call uncertain. The V gene's germline CDR1 is SGHTA and CDR2 FQGNSA. V was trimmed by 3 bases and J by 7 bases, leaving 10 bases between them. The CDR3 is 13 residues long. DNA for the CDR3: TGTGCCAGCAGCTTGTCAGCGAGGCAGCCCCAGCATTTT. Residues: CASSLSARQPQHF.

V usage is TRBV6-5 and J usage is TRBJ1-1; TRBD1 aligns across 11 bases. Looked up from germline, CDR1 is MNHEY and CDR2 is SVGAGI. J was trimmed by 4 bases and V by 5 bases; bases with no gene match: 6. This CDR3 has 15 amino acids. The CDR3 protein is CASSLTGTGGTEAFF. The CDR3 coding sequence is TGTGCCAGCAGTCTTACCGGGACAGGGGGCACTGAAGCTTTCTTT.

In this sample, this clone turned up a few times. The rearrangement uses TRBV2 and TRBJ1-2; D is unclear. The CDR3 contains 15 residues. Germline V gene lookup returns CDR1 SNHLY and CDR2 FYNNEI. V was trimmed by 7 bases and J by 7 bases, leaving 22 bases between them. As DNA, the CDR3 is TGTGCCAGCACTGAGCGCCTAGAACTTGATCTTGGCTACACCTTC. Protein sequence: CASTERLELDLGYTF.

The CDR3 region has the DNA TGTGCCAGCAGTAAGGACAGTGTCAAGCAGTTCTTC. Its protein is CASSKDSVKQFF. This chain links TRBV6-1 with TRBJ2-1, with D perhaps matching TRBD1 (6 bases). Trimming stripped 5 bases from V and 11 bases from J, with 13 bases between. CDR3 length equals 12 residues. Germline assignment: CDR1 MNHNS and CDR2 SASEGT.

This chain links TRBV7-9 with TRBJ1-3; D is possibly TRBD1 (6 bases). Germline-derived CDR1 and CDR2 are SEHNR and FQNEAQ (reference sequence). The length of the CDR3 is 15 residues. Trimming left V 6 bases short and J 1 base short, with 13 bases between. CDR3 residues: CASRPDRRSGNTIYF. The CDR3 DNA follows: TGTGCCAGCAGGCCGGACAGACGTTCTGGAAACACCATATATTTT.

The sample holds a few counts of this clone. V gene TRBV6-5 combines with J gene TRBJ2-7, with D possibly TRBD1 on 7 matching bases. In germline, CDR1 is MNHEY, CDR2 SVGAGI. The V and J ends lost 0 bases and 5 bases respectively, with 14 bases between them. CDR3 length: 15 amino acids. The CDR3 nucleotides are TGTGCCAGCAGTTACTCGAGTCCCAGGGGGGACGAGCAGTACTTC. This translates into CASSYSSPRGDEQYF.

This clone was found a few times. The gene calls are TRBV6-4 and TRBJ2-7, with D tentatively TRBD1 (6 bases). CDR3 size: 14 residues. V was pared by 1 base and J by 6 bases, with 13 bases between. Germline loops: CDR1 MRHNA, CDR2 SNTAGT. The CDR3 loop reads CASSDLAGVSEQYF. The DNA for the CDR3 is TGTGCCAGCAGTGACTTGGCAGGGGTCTCCGAGCAGTACTTC.